Listed below are T cell receptor beta chains from one sample, sequenced in a study of control samples from healthy donors and cancer patients. The protocol was immunoSEQ multiplex PCR, while the TCRdb copy is restricted to in-frame clones and leaves out a portion. The data hold over 30,000 clones, with 86% observed a single time. The sample taken for sequencing was PBMCs. These TCRs come from a woman in her forties with lung cancer. Both conserved end residues are part of each CDR3. Fields, in order: D gene, J gene, clone size, V gene, CDR3 DNA, CDR3 protein. The D gene is left open where the match is weak. Clone size is given for some rows only: seen once, a few or many times, or a class if the clone is expanded.

NA	TRBJ2-5	NA	TRBV12-3/TRBV12-4	TGTGCCAGCAGTTTTCAAGAGACCCAGTACTTC	CASSFQETQYF
NA	TRBJ1-1	NA	TRBV30	TGTGCCTTAAGCAGGGATGGTGAATGGAACACTGAAGCTTTCTTT	CALSRDGEWNTEAFF
TRBD1	TRBJ1-4	NA	TRBV28	TGTGCCATACAGGGGAACCTGGAAAAACTGTTTTTT	CAIQGNLEKLFF
TRBD2	TRBJ2-3	NA	TRBV11-3	TGTGCCAGCAGCTTATGGCCTAGCGGGGGGGAAGATACGCAGTATTTT	CASSLWPSGGEDTQYF
TRBD1	TRBJ1-1	once	TRBV4-1	TGCGCCAGCAGCCAAATCGGGACAGGGATGAACACTGAAGCTTTCTTT	CASSQIGTGMNTEAFF
NA	TRBJ2-3	NA	TRBV27	TGTGCCAGCAGCCACCGGATCGGCACAGATACGCAGTATTTT	CASSHRIGTDTQYF
NA	TRBJ2-7	NA	TRBV6-5	TGTGCCAGCAGTTCAGACCTGGTGGAGTACTTC	CASSSDLVEYF
TRBD1	TRBJ1-4	NA	TRBV19	TGTGCCAGTACGGGCCTCAGGGGGGGGGATGAAAAACTGTTTTTT	CASTGLRGGDEKLFF
NA	TRBJ2-1	NA	TRBV12-3/TRBV12-4	TGTGCCAGCAGTTTACACTACAATGAGCAGTTCTTC	CASSLHYNEQFF
NA	TRBJ1-2	once	TRBV3-1/TRBV3-2	TGTGCCAGCAGCCAAGGCGGACATTTAGTCGGCTACACCTTC	CASSQGGHLVGYTF
TRBD2	TRBJ2-1	NA	TRBV4-1	TGCGCCAGCAGCCCCGGACTAGCGGGGGCGTTAAGGTACAATGAGCAGTTCTTC	CASSPGLAGALRYNEQFF
NA	TRBJ2-2	NA	TRBV28	TGTGCCAGCAAGGCTACCAACACCGGGGAGCTGTTTTTT	CASKATNTGELFF
NA	TRBJ1-6	NA	TRBV5-6	TGTGCCAGCAGCCCGAGCTCCTATAATTCACCCCTCCACTTT	CASSPSSYNSPLHF
TRBD1	TRBJ2-3	NA	TRBV24-1	TGTGCCACCAGTGATTCGGCAGGGGGAGAGGTTTCGGCGTATACGCAGTATTTT	CATSDSAGGEVSAYTQYF
NA	TRBJ1-6	NA	TRBV28	TGTGCCAGCACTACGGGGGGGTCCAATTCACCCCTCCACTTT	CASTTGGSNSPLHF
NA	TRBJ1-1	NA	TRBV18	TGTGCCAGCTCACTTCAACAGGCCCGAGACACTGAAGCTTTCTTT	CASSLQQARDTEAFF
NA	TRBJ2-1	NA	TRBV9	TGTGCCAGCAGCGTAGACCAAAGCTCCTACAATGAGCAGTTCTTC	CASSVDQSSYNEQFF
NA	TRBJ1-2	NA	TRBV28	TGTGCCAGCAGTGACCCGGGACACCCGTATGGCTACACCTTC	CASSDPGHPYGYTF
NA	TRBJ1-1	NA	TRBV15	TGTGCCACCAGCCTCAGGGTGAACACTGAAGCTTTCTTT	CATSLRVNTEAFF
TRBD2	TRBJ2-5	NA	TRBV7-2	TGTGCCAGCAGCTTAGGGGCGGGGGAGCGATACCAAGAGACCCAGTACTTC	CASSLGAGERYQETQYF
NA	TRBJ1-3	NA	TRBV30	TGTGCCGGGCTTCGCGCCCGCTCTGGAAACACCATATATTTT	CAGLRARSGNTIYF
NA	TRBJ1-3	NA	TRBV7-6	TGTGCCAGCAGCTCCGCTGGTGGCTCTGGAAACACCATATATTTT	CASSSAGGSGNTIYF
NA	TRBJ2-7	NA	TRBV24-1	TGTGCCACCAGTGGAAGCGAGGGACCCTACTACGAGCAGTACTTC	CATSGSEGPYYEQYF